A selection of T cell receptor beta chains follows, all from one sample in a study of T cell changes during pregnancy in multiple sclerosis. Libraries were prepared by immunoSEQ multiplex PCR; TCRdb keeps only in-frame clonotypes and omits some of them. Among 58,000 or so clones listed, roughly 90% were seen once. Sample: peripheral blood, taken in the first trimester of pregnancy. The receptors were sampled from a female donor with multiple sclerosis, enrolled in a pregnancy study. Both conserved end residues are part of each CDR3. A D gene is named only where the DNA matches it firmly. For some rows the clone size is stated as once, few or many, or as a class when expanded; others skip it.

>.|few|TRBV2|TRBJ1-5
TGTGCCAGCAGTAATTCAGGGAACGGTCAGCCCCAGCATTTT
CASSNSGNGQPQHF
>TRBD1|.|TRBV6-1|TRBJ1-2
TGTGCCAGCATTATCCGGGAGGGACAGGGGGCTGGCTACACCTTC
CASIIREGQGAGYTF
>.|.|TRBV5-1|TRBJ2-6
TGCGCCAGCAGCTTGCCGGAGTCTGGGGCCAACGTCCTGACTTTC
CASSLPESGANVLTF
>.|.|TRBV28|TRBJ2-1
TGTGCCAGCAGGGACAACAATGAGCAGTTCTTC
CASRDNNEQFF
>.|.|TRBV6-5|TRBJ1-5
TGTGCCAGCGGTGAGGGGGGGGGCAATCAGCCCCAGCATTTT
CASGEGGGNQPQHF
>TRBD1|few|TRBV7-3|TRBJ1-1
TGTGCCAGCAGCTGGACAGGGAGCACTGAAGCTTTCTTT
CASSWTGSTEAFF
>.|.|TRBV6-5|TRBJ1-3
TGTGCCAGCAGTTACCGTGCCTCTGGAGACACCATATATTTT
CASSYRASGDTIYF
>TRBD1|.|TRBV6-5|TRBJ1-1
TGTGCCAGCACCGCGACAGGGCCAACCACTGAAGCTTTCTTT
CASTATGPTTEAFF
>TRBD2|.|TRBV4-1|TRBJ2-1
TGCGCCAGCAGCCAAGCCAGCGGGAGAAACAATGAGCAGTTCTTC
CASSQASGRNNEQFF
>TRBD2|.|TRBV7-9|TRBJ2-1
TGTGCCAGCCGTGATAGCGGGAGAGGCAATGAGCAGTTCTTC
CASRDSGRGNEQFF
>.|.|TRBV25-1|TRBJ1-2
TGTGCCAGCAGTGAATTGGACACCTATGGCTACACCTTC
CASSELDTYGYTF
>.|.|TRBV6-6|TRBJ2-6
TGTGCCAGCAGTTTCACCGCGTCTGGGGCCAACGTCCTGACTTTC
CASSFTASGANVLTF
>.|.|TRBV9|TRBJ2-1
TGTGCCAGCAGCGGGGACAACCTAGGGAATGAGCAGTTCTTC
CASSGDNLGNEQFF
>.|.|TRBV2|TRBJ2-5
TGTGCCAGCAGAGTAGGGACATATCAAGAGACCCAGTACTTC
CASRVGTYQETQYF
>.|.|TRBV27|TRBJ1-1
TGTGCCAGCAGTTTCACTTGGGGGCGAGGTAGCGACACTGAAGCTTTCTTT
CASSFTWGRGSDTEAFF
>TRBD1|.|TRBV7-9|TRBJ2-5
TGTGCCAGCAGGGATGGACAGGCAATTTCGTGGACCCAGTACTTC
CASRDGQAISWTQYF
>.|.|TRBV7-9|TRBJ2-5
TGTGCCAGCAGCTTAACCCGTACCGGCCAAGAGACCCAGTACTTC
CASSLTRTGQETQYF
>TRBD1|once|TRBV19|TRBJ2-3
TGTGCCAGTAGTATACTCCACAGGGGAGGCACAGATACGCAGTATTTT
CASSILHRGGTDTQYF
>.|.|TRBV4-2|TRBJ2-1
TGTGCCAGCAGCCAAGAAGCGTCTAGTGTCAATGAGCAGTTCTTC
CASSQEASSVNEQFF
>.|.|TRBV9|TRBJ2-3
TGTGCCAGCAGCCCCGCCATTAGCTTCACAGATACGCAGTATTTT
CASSPAISFTDTQYF
>TRBD2|.|TRBV25-1|TRBJ2-3
TGTGCCAGCAGTGGCGCCACTAGCGGGCATAGCACAGATACGCAGTATTTT
CASSGATSGHSTDTQYF
>TRBD2|.|TRBV7-9|TRBJ2-1
TGTGCCAGCAGCTTGACTAGCGGGAGATTCGATGAGCAGTTCTTC
CASSLTSGRFDEQFF
>.|.|TRBV29-1|TRBJ1-2
TGCAGCGTTGAAGTAGGGAGAGGCTACACCTTC
CSVEVGRGYTF
>TRBD1|.|TRBV7-2|TRBJ1-1
TGTGCCAGCAGCTTCTCGACAGGGGAAAACACTGAAGCTTTCTTT
CASSFSTGENTEAFF
>TRBD2|.|TRBV7-2|TRBJ2-1
TGTGCCAGCAGCTTGCTGACTAGCGGGACCCTCGGGTCCTACAATGAGCAGTTCTTC
CASSLLTSGTLGSYNEQFF
>TRBD2|.|TRBV9|TRBJ2-1
TGTGCCAGCAGCGTTCGGACTAGCGAAAGACGTCATGAGCAGTTCTTC
CASSVRTSERRHEQFF
>TRBD1|.|TRBV5-1|TRBJ1-2
TGCGCCAGCAGCTTGGCAGGGGGCACTAGATGGGGCTACACCTTC
CASSLAGGTRWGYTF
>TRBD1|.|TRBV11-3|TRBJ2-7
TGTGCCAGCAGCCCACAGGGGTCGGGCGAGCAGTACTTC
CASSPQGSGEQYF
>.|.|TRBV18|TRBJ2-7
TGTGCCAGCTCACCGTGGGGGGATCCCTACGAGCAGTACTTC
CASSPWGDPYEQYF
>TRBD2|.|TRBV14|TRBJ2-1
TGTGCCAGCAGCTCCTTAGCGGGAGCAAAGGTGGGGTTGAATGAGCAGTTCTTC
CASSSLAGAKVGLNEQFF
>.|.|TRBV4-3|TRBJ2-1
TGCGCCAGCAGCCAACTAGCCCGAGAGGACAATGAGCAGTTCTTC
CASSQLAREDNEQFF
>.|.|TRBV15|TRBJ1-5
TGTGCCACCAGCCCCGTTAATCAGCCCCAGCATTTT
CATSPVNQPQHF